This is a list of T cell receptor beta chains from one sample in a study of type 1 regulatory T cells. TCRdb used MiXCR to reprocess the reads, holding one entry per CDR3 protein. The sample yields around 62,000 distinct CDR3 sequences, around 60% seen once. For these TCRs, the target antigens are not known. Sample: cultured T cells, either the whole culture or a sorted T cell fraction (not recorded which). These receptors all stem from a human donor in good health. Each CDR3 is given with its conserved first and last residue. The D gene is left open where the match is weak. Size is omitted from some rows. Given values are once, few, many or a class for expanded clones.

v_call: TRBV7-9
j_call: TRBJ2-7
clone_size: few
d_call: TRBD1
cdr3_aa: CASSNRGDEQYF
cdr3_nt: TGTGCCAGCAGCAACAGGGGAGACGAGCAGTACTTC

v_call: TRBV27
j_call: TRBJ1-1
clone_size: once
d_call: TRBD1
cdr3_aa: CASSWQGAGTEAFF
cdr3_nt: TGTGCCAGCAGTTGGCAGGGGGCAGGTACTGAAGCTTTCTTT

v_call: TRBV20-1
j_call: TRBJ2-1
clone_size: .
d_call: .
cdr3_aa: CSGSGGPPYNEQFF
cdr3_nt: TGCAGTGGCTCGGGCGGGCCGCCCTACAATGAGCAGTTCTTC

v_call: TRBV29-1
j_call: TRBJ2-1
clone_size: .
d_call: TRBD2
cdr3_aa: CSARLAVYNEQFF
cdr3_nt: TGCAGCGCCAGACTAGCGGTATACAATGAGCAGTTCTTC

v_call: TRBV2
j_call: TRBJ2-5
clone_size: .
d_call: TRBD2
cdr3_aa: CASRGLEETQYF
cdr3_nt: TGTGCCAGCAGGGGACTAGAAGAGACCCAGTACTTC

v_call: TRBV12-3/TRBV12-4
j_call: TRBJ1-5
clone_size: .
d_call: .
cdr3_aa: CASSLESEGSGNQPQHF
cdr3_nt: TGTGCCAGCAGTTTAGAGAGCGAGGGTAGCGGCAATCAGCCCCAGCATTTT

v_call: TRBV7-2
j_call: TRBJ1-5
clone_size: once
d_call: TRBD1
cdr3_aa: CASSLDLTGVLYSNQPQHF
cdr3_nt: TGTGCCAGCAGCTTAGATCTCACAGGGGTTTTGTATAGCAATCAGCCCCAGCATTTT

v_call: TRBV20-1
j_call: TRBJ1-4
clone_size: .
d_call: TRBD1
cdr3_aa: CSARRPGGNEKLFF
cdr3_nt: TGCAGTGCTAGGCGGCCAGGGGGGAATGAAAAACTGTTTTTT

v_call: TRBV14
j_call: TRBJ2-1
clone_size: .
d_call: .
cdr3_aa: CASSQDTGTLRNEQFF
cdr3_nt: TGTGCCAGCAGCCAAGATACAGGGACCTTGAGGAATGAGCAGTTCTTC

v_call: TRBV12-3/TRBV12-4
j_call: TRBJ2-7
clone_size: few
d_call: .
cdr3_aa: CASSLGTPSYEQYF
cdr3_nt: TGTGCCAGCAGTTTAGGAACACCATCCTACGAGCAGTACTTC

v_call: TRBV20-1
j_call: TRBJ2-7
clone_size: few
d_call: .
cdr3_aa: CSVPTGLNYEQYF
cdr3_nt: TGCAGTGTCCCGACAGGACTAAACTACGAGCAGTACTTC

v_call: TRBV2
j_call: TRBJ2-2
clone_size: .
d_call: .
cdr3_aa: CASSEFRENTGELFF
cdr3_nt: TGTGCCAGCAGTGAATTCCGGGAGAACACCGGGGAGCTGTTTTTT

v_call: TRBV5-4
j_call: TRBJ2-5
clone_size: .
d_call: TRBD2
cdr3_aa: CASSLGLVDGTQYF
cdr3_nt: TGTGCCAGCAGCCTGGGACTAGTAGACGGGACCCAGTACTTC

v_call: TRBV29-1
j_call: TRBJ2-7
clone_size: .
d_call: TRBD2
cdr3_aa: CSVPSGAGGSEQYF
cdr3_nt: TGCAGCGTCCCCTCCGGCGCGGGAGGATCCGAGCAGTACTTC

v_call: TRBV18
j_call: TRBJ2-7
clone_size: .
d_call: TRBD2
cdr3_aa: CASSPGAGDSYEQYF
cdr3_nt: TGTGCCAGCTCACCGGGAGCGGGGGACTCCTACGAGCAGTACTTC

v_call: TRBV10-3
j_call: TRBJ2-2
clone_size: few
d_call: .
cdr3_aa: CAHAPQGRSGELFF
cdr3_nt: TGTGCCCATGCACCACAGGGAAGATCCGGGGAGCTGTTTTTT

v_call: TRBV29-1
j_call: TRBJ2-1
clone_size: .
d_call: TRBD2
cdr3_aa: CSWTSGYNEQFF
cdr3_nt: TGCAGCTGGACTAGCGGCTACAATGAGCAGTTCTTC

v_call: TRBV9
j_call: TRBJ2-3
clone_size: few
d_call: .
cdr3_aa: CASSAAVGADLRDTQYF
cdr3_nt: TGTGCCAGCAGCGCCGCGGTGGGGGCAGACCTTCGAGATACGCAGTATTTT

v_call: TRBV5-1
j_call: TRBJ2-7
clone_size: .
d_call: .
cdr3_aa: CASSIRDGTYEQYF
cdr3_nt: TGCGCCAGCAGCATCCGGGACGGCACCTACGAGCAGTACTTC

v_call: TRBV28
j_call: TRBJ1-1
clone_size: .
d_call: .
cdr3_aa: CASRKGHTEAFF
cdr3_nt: TGTGCCAGCAGAAAAGGGCATACTGAAGCTTTCTTT

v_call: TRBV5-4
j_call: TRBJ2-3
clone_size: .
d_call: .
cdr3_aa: CASSLLRGVNGVPDTQYF
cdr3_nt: TGTGCCAGCAGCTTGCTGAGGGGGGTAAACGGGGTCCCGGATACGCAGTATTTT

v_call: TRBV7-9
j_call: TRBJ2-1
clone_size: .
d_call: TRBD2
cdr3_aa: CASSLSLAGRGEQFF
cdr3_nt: TGTGCCAGCAGCTTGAGCCTAGCGGGAAGGGGCGAGCAGTTCTTC

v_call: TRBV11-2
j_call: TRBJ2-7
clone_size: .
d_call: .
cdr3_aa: CASSSTDSYEQYF
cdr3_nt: TGTGCCAGCAGCTCCACAGACTCCTACGAGCAGTACTTC

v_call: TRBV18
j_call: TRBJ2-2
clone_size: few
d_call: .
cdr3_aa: CASSPRASNTGELFF
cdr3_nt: TGTGCCAGCTCACCGCGCGCATCGAACACCGGGGAGCTGTTTTTT

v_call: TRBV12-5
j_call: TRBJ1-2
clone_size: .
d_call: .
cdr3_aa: CASGQDGTYGYTF
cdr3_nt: TGTGCTAGTGGCCAGGACGGGACCTATGGCTACACCTTC

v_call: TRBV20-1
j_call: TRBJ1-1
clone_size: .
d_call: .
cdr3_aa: CSASYVGTEAFF
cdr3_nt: TGCAGTGCTAGTTACGTTGGCACTGAAGCTTTCTTT

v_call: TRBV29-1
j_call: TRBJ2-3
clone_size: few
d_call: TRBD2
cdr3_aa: CSVGLAIDTQYF
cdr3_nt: TGCAGCGTTGGACTAGCGATAGATACGCAGTATTTT

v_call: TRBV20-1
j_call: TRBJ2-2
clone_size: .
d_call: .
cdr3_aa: CSARQGRNTGELFF
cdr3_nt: TGCAGTGCTAGACAGGGTCGTAACACCGGGGAGCTGTTTTTT